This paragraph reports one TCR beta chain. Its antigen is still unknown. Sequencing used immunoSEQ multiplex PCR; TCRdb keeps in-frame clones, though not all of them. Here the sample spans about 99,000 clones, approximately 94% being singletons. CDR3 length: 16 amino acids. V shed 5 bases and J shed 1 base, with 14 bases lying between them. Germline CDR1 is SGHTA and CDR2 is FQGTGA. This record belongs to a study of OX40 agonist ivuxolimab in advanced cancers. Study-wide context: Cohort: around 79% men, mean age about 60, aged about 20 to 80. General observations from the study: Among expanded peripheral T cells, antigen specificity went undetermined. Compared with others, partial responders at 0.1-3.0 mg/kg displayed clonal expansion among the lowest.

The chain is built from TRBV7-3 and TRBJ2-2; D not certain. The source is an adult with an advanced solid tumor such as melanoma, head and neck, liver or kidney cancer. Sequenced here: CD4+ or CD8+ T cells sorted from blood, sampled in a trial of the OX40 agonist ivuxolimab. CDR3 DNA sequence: TGTGCCAGCAGCCCCACCCCGCAGGTGAACACCGGGGAGCTGTTTTTT. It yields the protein CASSPTPQVNTGELFF.